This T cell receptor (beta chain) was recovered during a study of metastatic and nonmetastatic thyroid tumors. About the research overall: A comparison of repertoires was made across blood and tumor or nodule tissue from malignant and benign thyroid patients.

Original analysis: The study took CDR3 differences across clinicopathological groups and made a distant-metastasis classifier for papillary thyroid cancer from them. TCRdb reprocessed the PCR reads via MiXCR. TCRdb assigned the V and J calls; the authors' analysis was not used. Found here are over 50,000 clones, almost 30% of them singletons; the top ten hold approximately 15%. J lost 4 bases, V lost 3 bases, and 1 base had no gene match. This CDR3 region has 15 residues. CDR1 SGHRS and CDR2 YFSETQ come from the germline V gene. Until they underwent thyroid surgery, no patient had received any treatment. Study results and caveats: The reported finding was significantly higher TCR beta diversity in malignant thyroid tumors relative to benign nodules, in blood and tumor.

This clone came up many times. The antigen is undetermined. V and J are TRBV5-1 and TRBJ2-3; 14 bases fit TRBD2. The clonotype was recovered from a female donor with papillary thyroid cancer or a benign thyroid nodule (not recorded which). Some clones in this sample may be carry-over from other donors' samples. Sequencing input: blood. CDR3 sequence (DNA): TGCGCCAGCAGCTGGGGACTAGCGGGGGCAGATACGCAGTATTTT. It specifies CASSWGLAGADTQYF. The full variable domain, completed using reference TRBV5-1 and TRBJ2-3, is KAGVTQTPRYLIKTRGQQVTLSCSPISGHRSVSWYQQTPGQGLQFLFEYFSETQRNKGNFPGRFSGRQFSNSRSEMNVSTLELGDSALYLCASSWGLAGADTQYFGPGTRLTVL.